The 17 T cell receptor beta chains reported below all come from one sample, sequenced in a study of cytomegalovirus exposure and HLA in healthy donors. Primers included in the PCR were 60 Vbeta and 13 Jbeta primers. Produced via immunoSEQ multiplex PCR; TCRdb's table is partial and in-frame only. This table has about 140,000 clones, roughly 78% appearing once. Input material: PBMCs. These receptors all come from a man aged 45-65 years in good health and CMV-seropositive.

The chain has TRBV5-1 and TRBJ1-1; the D gene is possibly TRBD1 (6 bases). Germline assignment: CDR1 SGHRS and CDR2 YFSETQ. The V end lost 1 base, the J end lost 0 bases, and 10 bases lay between the germline ends. The CDR3 is 15 amino acids. The CDR3 DNA follows: TGCGCCAGCAGCTTGACAGGGATGATGAACACTGAAGCTTTCTTT. It yields the protein CASSLTGMMNTEAFF. The full variable domain, with the rest looked up from reference TRBV5-1 and TRBJ1-1, is KAGVTQTPRYLIKTRGQQVTLSCSPISGHRSVSWYQQTPGQGLQFLFEYFSETQRNKGNFPGRFSGRQFSNSRSEMNVSTLELGDSALYLCASSLTGMMNTEAFFGQGTRLTVV.

This clone was picked up one time. J is TRBJ2-1 and V is TRBV11-2; a weak D match, TRBD1 (5 bases). Germline CDR1 SGHAT, CDR2 FQNNGV. Deletions cut 2 bases from V and 2 bases from J, with 10 bases between. This CDR3 is 15 amino acids long. The CDR3 region has the DNA TGTGCCAGCAGCTTAAACAGGCACGCCTACAATGAGCAGTTCTTC. Residues: CASSLNRHAYNEQFF.

The J gene is TRBJ1-2, the V gene TRBV6-5; 7 bases line up with TRBD1. The CDR3 runs 15 residues. Trimming cost V 2 bases and J 6 bases; bases outside gene matches: 9. CDR1 MNHEY and CDR2 SVGAGI come from the germline V gene. The CDR3 nucleotides read TGTGCCAGCAGTTACGAGGGGGCGCATAGAGATGGCTACACCTTC. Translation: CASSYEGAHRDGYTF.

CDR3 nucleotide sequence: TGTGCCAGCAGCTTGGCCGGGACTAGCGGGGGGGCGATTCAGTTCTTC. Translating it yields CASSLAGTSGGAIQFF. The chain has TRBV5-4 and TRBJ2-1, with 16 nucleotides matching TRBD2. Germline CDR1 SGHNT, CDR2 YYREEE (reference sequence). CDR3 length: 16 residues. V lost 0 bases and J lost 13; bases outside the gene matches: 7.

The CDR3, as DNA: TGTGCCAGCAGTGAAGTCTGGACAGGAGGAAACACCATATATTTT. Translating gives CASSEVWTGGNTIYF. The J gene is TRBJ1-3, the V gene TRBV6-1; 7 bases are shared with TRBD1. V was clipped by 1 base and J by 4 bases; unmatched bases: 4. This CDR3 has 15 amino acids. CDR1 and CDR2 from the germline V gene are MNHNS and SASEGT.

The rearrangement joins TRBV11-2 to TRBJ1-1; no firm D call. V lost 4 bases and J 1 base, leaving 10 bases between the germline ends. Germline V gives CDR1 SGHAT, CDR2 FQNNGV. The CDR3 contains 14 residues. The CDR3 loop reads CASSYTPGNTEAFF. CDR3 DNA: TGTGCCAGCAGCTATACGCCCGGGAACACTGAAGCTTTCTTT.

The V gene is TRBV5-1, the J gene TRBJ1-2, with 7 bases aligning to TRBD1. The CDR3 covers 11 residues. Germline CDR1 and CDR2: SGHRS and YFSETQ. V trimming: 5 bases; J trimming: 9 bases; junction bases outside the gene matches: 4. The CDR3 region has the DNA TGCGCCAGCAGGAGGGACAGCCGCTACACCTTC. It is translated as CASRRDSRYTF. Full variable domain (remainder filled in from reference TRBV5-1 and TRBJ1-2): KAGVTQTPRYLIKTRGQQVTLSCSPISGHRSVSWYQQTPGQGLQFLFEYFSETQRNKGNFPGRFSGRQFSNSRSEMNVSTLELGDSALYLCASRRDSRYTFGSGTRLTVV.

This sequence joins TRBV9 and TRBJ2-7; D may be TRBD1 (6 bases). Germline CDR1 and CDR2: SGDLS and YYNGEE. This CDR3 has 16 residues. Trimming took off 3 bases at V and 4 bases at J, with 20 bases between the two ends. In DNA, the CDR3 is TGTGCCAGCAGCGCGCACAGGGCCCCCGAGATGTACGAGCAGTACTTC. This sequence encodes CASSAHRAPEMYEQYF.

In its sample, this clone was seen a few times. The V call is TRBV27, the J call TRBJ1-1; 8 bases line up with TRBD1. The germline CDR1 and CDR2 sequences are MNHEY and SMNVEV (reference sequence). Trimming took 8 bases from V and 1 from J; bases not matched to a gene: 3. The length of the CDR3 is 13 residues. CDR3 bases: TGTGCCAGCTGGACAGGGTGGAACACTGAAGCTTTCTTT. Translating it yields CASWTGWNTEAFF.

The rearrangement uses TRBV5-1 and TRBJ2-2; TRBD2 aligns across 7 bases. CDR3 length equals 14 residues. Germline CDR1 reads SGHRS; CDR2 reads YFSETQ. CDR3 protein: CATKWLADPGELFF. The CDR3 region has the DNA TGCGCGACAAAGTGGCTAGCGGATCCCGGGGAGCTGTTTTTT.

The chain is built from TRBV5-1 and TRBJ1-3; 8 nucleotides align to TRBD1. Trimming at V came to 0 bases and at J to 5 bases, leaving 4 bases not matched to a gene. Looked up from germline, CDR1 is SGHRS and CDR2 is YFSETQ. The CDR3 has 15 amino acids. The CDR3 here is CASSLDRGNRNTIYF. The CDR3 DNA follows: TGCGCCAGCAGCTTGGACAGGGGGAATAGAAACACCATATATTTT. Complete variable domain (other parts from reference TRBV5-1 and TRBJ1-3): KAGVTQTPRYLIKTRGQQVTLSCSPISGHRSVSWYQQTPGQGLQFLFEYFSETQRNKGNFPGRFSGRQFSNSRSEMNVSTLELGDSALYLCASSLDRGNRNTIYFGEGSWLTVV.

The chain employs TRBV5-6 and TRBJ2-4, with D possibly matching TRBD2 (5 bases). This CDR3 contains 16 residues. Trimming took 2 bases from V and 3 from J, leaving 15 bases between them. CDR1 is SGHDT and CDR2 is YYEEEE in the germline V gene. The CDR3 nucleotides read TGTGCCAGCAGCTTCAGACCCACTAGAGGCAAAAACATTCAGTACTTC. It translates to CASSFRPTRGKNIQYF.

The rearrangement uses TRBV28 and TRBJ2-7; D ambiguous. The V gene's germline CDR1 is MDHEN and CDR2 SYDVKM. The CDR3 has 13 residues. V was pared by 6 bases and J by 3 bases, with 12 bases between. CDR3 region: CASRGTAIYEQYF. The CDR3 DNA reads TGTGCCAGCAGAGGTACAGCTATCTACGAGCAGTACTTC.

The rearrangement joins TRBV7-2 to TRBJ2-5; D is unresolved. This CDR3 contains 14 residues. The germline V gene has CDR1 SGHTA and CDR2 FQGNSA. Between the trimmed V and J ends, which lost 2 bases and 5 bases, there was a span of 12 bases. The CDR3 DNA reads TGTGCCAGCAGCTTAACGCCTAGAGGCGAGACCCAGTACTTC. Its translation: CASSLTPRGETQYF.

This clone was detected once. The chain recombines TRBV7-9 with TRBJ2-6; no clear D gene. V gave up 5 bases and J gave up 2 bases, with 10 bases separating them. The V gene's germline CDR1 is SEHNR and CDR2 FQNEAQ (reference sequence). The CDR3 is made up of 15 amino acids. The CDR3 nucleotides read TGTGCCAGCAGCCTTAACCGGGCTGGGGCCAACGTCCTGACTTTC. Translated: CASSLNRAGANVLTF.

CDR3 amino acids: CASSAQDGYYGYTF. In DNA form, the CDR3 reads TGTGCCAGCAGCGCACAGGATGGGTACTATGGCTACACCTTC. The rearrangement joins TRBV9 to TRBJ1-2; maybe TRBD1 (5 bases). The V end lost 3 bases, the J end lost 3 bases, and 12 bases lay between the germline ends. In germline, CDR1 is SGDLS, CDR2 YYNGEE. CDR3 length: 14 residues.

This clone was observed a handful of times. The chain carries TRBV6-1 and TRBJ2-7; TRBD1 matches 7 bases. Germline V lookup: CDR1 MNHNS, CDR2 SASEGT. The V and J ends lost 10 bases and 0 bases, in that order; junction bases with no gene match: 6. This CDR3 spans 13 amino acids. In DNA form, the CDR3 reads TGTGCCACCCGACAGGGATCCTCCTACGAGCAGTACTTC. Translating gives CATRQGSSYEQYF.